This T cell receptor (beta chain) stems from a study of technical replicates of blood from four donors. The CDR3 totals 13 residues. Per the germline V gene, CDR1 is SQVTM and CDR2 is ANQGSEA. V lost 7 bases, J lost 6 bases, and 7 bases stayed unmatched. The method was immunoSEQ multiplex PCR; TCRdb's version includes in-frame clones alone and lacks a portion of them. The sample gives tens of thousands of clones, roughly 95% of which show up once; roughly 0.34% is in the top ten. The rearrangement links TRBV29-1 to TRBJ1-4, with TRBD1 matching over 8 bases. The TCR comes from a human donor in good health. Sequencing was performed on T cells isolated from PBMCs. CDR3 sequence (DNA): TGCAGCGGCGGACAGGGTAACCATGAAAAACTGTTTTTT. Its translation is CSGGQGNHEKLFF. Based on the CDR3 plus reference TRBV29-1 and TRBJ1-4, the full variable domain is SAVISQKPSRDICQRGTSLTIQCQVDSQVTMMFWYRQQPGQSLTLIATANQGSEATYESGFVIDKFPISRPNLTFSTLTVSNMSPEDSSIYLCSGGQGNHEKLFFGSGTQLSVL.